This T cell receptor beta chain was recovered during a study of T cell responses to AZD1222 COVID-19 vaccine. Study in general: Second doses were pooled across both intervals (about 4 or about 12 weeks).

For this clone: Its cognate antigen is unknown.

This CDR3 has 16 residues. V lost 6 bases, J lost 6 bases, and 18 bases stayed unmatched. Germline CDR1 is SGHNT and CDR2 is YYREEE (reference sequence). General study findings and limits: Donors skewed white British and female; clonal diversity was possibly underestimated. Mapped onto spike, vaccine-associated CD4 TCRs spanned it and were dominant at 160-218 and 743-854.

Generated by immunoSEQ multiplex PCR, the TCRdb table keeps only in-frame clones and is missing some. The data show approximately 120,000 clones, around 92% seen once. The rearrangement joins TRBV5-4 to TRBJ2-7; 7 bases map to TRBD2. The TCR originated in an adult in good health. The sequences come from peripheral blood, collected on day 0 of AZD1222 vaccination. The CDR3 region has the DNA TGTGCCAGCACCTTCGGTGGGGTCAGGACTAGTCGCGAGCAGTACTTC. Amino acid sequence: CASTFGGVRTSREQYF.